The 14 T cell receptor beta chains listed next were all sequenced from one sample in a study of CD8 T cells in Susac syndrome (dated by TCRdb to between 2017 and 2020). Libraries were made using the immunoSEQ multiplex PCR assay. RNA was extracted using the RNeasy kit, and about 0.5 to 1 ug of the RNA was reverse transcribed with random hexamers. The public reads were quality trimmed at Q25 with fastp and then assembled into clones with MiXCR by TCRdb, keeping productive beta chains. Entries that share a CDR3 protein sequence are merged under the most common genes and DNA. The sample profile shows about 240,000 distinct CDR3 sequences; about 96% of them were found once. Of the sample, approximately 0.094% falls within the top ten clones. The material sequenced was CD4+ T cells from PBMCs. Every receptor here comes from a human donor with Susac syndrome.

The chain joins TRBV3-1 to TRBJ1-5, with D maybe TRBD1 (6 bases). CDR1 is LGHDT, CDR2 YNNKEL, per germline (reference sequence). The CDR3 extends over 15 amino acids. V was clipped by 1 base and J by 3 bases, with 10 bases between them. The DNA of the CDR3 is TGTGCCAGCAGCCAAGGAGACAGGTACAATCAGCCCCAGCATTTT. Translating it yields CASSQGDRYNQPQHF.

This chain links TRBV20-1 with TRBJ2-4; D ambiguous. This CDR3 is 12 amino acids long. V gave up 0 bases and J gave up 3 bases, with 3 bases separating them. CDR1 and CDR2 (germline): DFQATT, SNEGSKA (reference sequence). The CDR3 is CSARDGKNIQYF. The CDR3 DNA reads as TGCAGTGCTAGAGATGGCAAAAACATTCAGTACTTC.

The chain uses TRBV28 and TRBJ2-7, with 10 bases aligning to TRBD1. The CDR3 length is 17 residues. In germline, CDR1 is MDHEN, CDR2 SYDVKM. Losses at the gene ends were 5 bases for V and 2 bases for J; bases not matched to a gene: 12. The CDR3 coding sequence is TGTGCCAGCAGTCTCCCCTCGGCCGGACAGGGGGCCTACGAGCAGTACTTC. This translates into CASSLPSAGQGAYEQYF. Looking up the rest from reference TRBV28 and TRBJ2-7 gives the full variable domain: DVKVTQSSRYLVKRTGEKVFLECVQDMDHENMFWYRQDPGLGLRLIYFSYDVKMKEKGDIPEGYSVSREKKERFSLILESASTNQTSMYLCASSLPSAGQGAYEQYFGPGTRLTVT.

The V call is TRBV28, the J call TRBJ2-7; 7 bases fit TRBD1. Per germline, CDR1 MDHEN and CDR2 SYDVKM. This CDR3 has 15 residues. Losses at the gene ends were 6 bases for V and 3 bases for J; bases not matched to a gene: 11. In DNA form, the CDR3 reads TGTGCCAGCAGACCGGACAGGTTGACTCACTACGAGCAGTACTTC. It specifies CASRPDRLTHYEQYF.

This chain links TRBV28 with TRBJ1-2; tentative D call: TRBD1 (5 bases). The germline V and J ends were trimmed by 6 bases and 5 bases, with 13 bases remaining between them. CDR1 MDHEN and CDR2 SYDVKM come from the germline V gene. The CDR3 contains 13 residues. The CDR3 loop is CASSAHGGYGYTF. The CDR3 DNA is TGTGCCAGCAGCGCCCACGGGGGGTATGGCTACACCTTC.

The chain has TRBV28 and TRBJ2-7; possibly TRBD2 for D (6 bases). Germline V gives CDR1 MDHEN, CDR2 SYDVKM. With 5 bases removed from V and 6 bases from J, the gap between germline ends came to 20 bases. The CDR3 extends over 15 amino acids. In nucleotides, the CDR3 is TGTGCCAGCAGTCTCCAGGGACTCCCATCTGGCGAGCAGTACTTC. It translates to CASSLQGLPSGEQYF.

This clonotype was seen just once. The rearrangement uses TRBV20-1 and TRBJ2-3; D is unclear. CDR3 length: 12 amino acids. V was clipped by 3 bases and J by 6 bases, with 10 bases between them. Germline CDR1 reads DFQATT; CDR2 reads SNEGSKA (reference sequence). CDR3: CSASLLTDTQYF. In DNA, the CDR3 is TGCAGTGCTAGCCTACTTACGGATACGCAGTATTTT.

The chain joins TRBV20-1 to TRBJ1-1; D ambiguous. The CDR3 contains 13 residues. Trimming pared 8 bases from V and 1 base from J, leaving 14 bases between. The germline V gene encodes CDR1 DFQATT and CDR2 SNEGSKA (reference sequence). The CDR3 DNA is TGCAGTTCCACCGATGGCCAGAACACTGAAGCTTTCTTT. Translated, it gives CSSTDGQNTEAFF.

The chain links TRBV3-1 to TRBJ2-7; D gene uncertain. CDR3 length: 14 residues. The V end lost 0 bases, the J end lost 2 bases, and 8 bases lay between the germline ends. Germline V CDR1 and CDR2: LGHDT, YNNKEL (reference sequence). Here the CDR3 DNA reads TGTGCCAGCAGCCAAGAGCCAGGACCCTACGAGCAGTACTTC. Amino acid sequence: CASSQEPGPYEQYF.

The V and J genes are TRBV2 and TRBJ2-5; D not certain. Trimming removed 4 bases from V and 9 bases from J, with 12 bases in between. CDR1 and CDR2 from the germline V gene are SNHLY and FYNNEI. The CDR3 totals 12 residues. CDR3 bases: TGTGCCAGCAGTGGAGAAGGCTGGCCCCAGTACTTC. Protein sequence: CASSGEGWPQYF.

A word on this clonotype: One end of the junction is discordant with germline, which a read error may explain. This chain connects TRBV7-7 to TRBJ2-3; D unclear. The CDR3 covers 13 residues. CDR1 and CDR2 from the germline V gene are SSHAT and FNYEAQ (reference sequence). For the CDR3, the DNA is TGTGCTAGCAGCCGAGACCGCACAGATACGCAGTATTTT. This translates into CASSRDRTDTQYF.

This chain connects TRBV7-3 to TRBJ2-3; D is perhaps TRBD2 (6 bases). Germline CDR1 reads SGHTA; CDR2 reads FQGTGA. CDR3 size: 16 residues. V was trimmed by 4 bases and J by 0 bases, leaving 14 bases between them. CDR3 nucleotides: TGTGCCAGCAGCTCTCTAGGTGGGACTAGCACAGATACGCAGTATTTT. It is translated as CASSSLGGTSTDTQYF.

V gene TRBV29-1 combines with J gene TRBJ2-3; 7 bases map to TRBD2. With V trimmed by 6 bases and J by 0 bases, 9 bases remained unmatched. CDR3 length: 15 amino acids. Germline loops: CDR1 SQVTM, CDR2 ANQGSEA. The CDR3 DNA reads TGCAGCGTACACGGGAGGACTATCAGCACAGATACGCAGTATTTT. This codes for CSVHGRTISTDTQYF.

The chain recombines TRBV29-1 with TRBJ2-5; no definite D call. V lost 7 bases to trimming and J lost 7 bases, with 19 bases between them. There are 13 residues in the CDR3. CDR1 and CDR2 from the germline V gene are SQVTM and ANQGSEA. CDR3 amino acids: CSAEGLGKGTQYF. The CDR3 DNA reads as TGCAGCGCCGAAGGGCTGGGGAAGGGGACCCAGTACTTC.